This TCR beta chain emerged from a study of cytomegalovirus exposure and HLA in healthy donors. Notes on the study in general: It is likely that the observed cluster of highly shared sequence variants was a sequencing artifact.

Germline V lookup: CDR1 SEHNR, CDR2 FQNEAQ (reference sequence). The ends were cut back, 2 bases at V and 0 bases at J, with 4 bases in the middle. The CDR3 length is 13 residues. Use of 60 Vbeta and 13 Jbeta primers characterized the PCR. TCRdb's copy holds only in-frame clones and misses some; the assay was immunoSEQ multiplex PCR. The table records around 120,000 clones, around 76% of them present only once. With respect to this clone: Its antigen remains unidentified.

The sequence was obtained from a man between 60 and 75 years old in good health and CMV-seropositive. The chain is built from TRBV7-9 and TRBJ1-1; D call uncertain. Sequencing was done on a sample of PBMCs. CDR3 protein: CASSLILNTEAFF. CDR3 DNA sequence: TGTGCCAGCAGCTTAATCTTGAACACTGAAGCTTTCTTT.